These 21 T cell receptor beta chains share one sample of origin, sequenced in a study of T cell responses to AZD1222 COVID-19 vaccine. TCRdb keeps only in-frame clones here, not all; method: immunoSEQ multiplex PCR. The sample lists approximately 150,000 clones; approximately 90% were seen once. The sample consisted of peripheral blood, taken on day 0 of AZD1222 vaccination. Every receptor here comes from an adult in good health.

This sequence joins TRBV2 and TRBJ2-1, with D unresolved. V lost 4 bases to trimming and J lost 0 bases, with 4 bases between them. Germline CDR1 is SNHLY and CDR2 is FYNNEI. The CDR3 contains 13 residues. The DNA for the CDR3 is TGTGCCAGCAGTGGGTACTCCTACAATGAGCAGTTCTTC. Amino acid sequence: CASSGYSYNEQFF.

The gene calls are TRBV29-1 and TRBJ2-7; D uncertain. V lost 7 bases to trimming and J lost 2 bases, with 9 bases between them. The CDR3 runs to 11 residues. The germline V gene encodes CDR1 SQVTM and CDR2 ANQGSEA. Here the CDR3 DNA reads TGCAGCGCCCATTATGCCTACGAGCAGTACTTC. Residues: CSAHYAYEQYF.

The chain couples TRBV2 to TRBJ2-3; D is uncertain. In germline, CDR1 is SNHLY, CDR2 FYNNEI. Trimming cost V 4 bases and J 2 bases, with 10 bases left between them. The CDR3 is 14 residues long. CDR3 sequence: CASSAQFSTDTQYF. The CDR3, as DNA: TGTGCCAGCAGTGCTCAATTTTCCACAGATACGCAGTATTTT.

The CDR3 DNA reads TGTGCCACCAGCAGACCGTTCGCGGGTTACAATGAGCAGTTCTTC. Translation gives CATSRPFAGYNEQFF. This rearrangement joins TRBV15 to TRBJ2-1; D may be TRBD2 (5 bases). V lost 2 bases to trimming and J lost 4 bases, with 12 bases between them. Germline CDR1 and CDR2: LNHNV and YYDKDF (reference sequence). The CDR3 is 15 amino acids.

This rearrangement joins TRBV28 to TRBJ1-2; D unresolved. Germline values: CDR1 MDHEN, CDR2 SYDVKM. CDR3 length: 13 amino acids. V was cut by 2 bases and J by 10 bases, with 14 bases left in between. DNA of the CDR3: TGTGCCAGCAGTTTAGGGCAGGCTTTAGACTACACCTTC. This translates into CASSLGQALDYTF.

The V and J genes are TRBV19 and TRBJ1-5; the D is unclear. The ends were cut back, 8 bases at V and 7 bases at J, with 18 bases in the middle. The CDR3 totals 14 residues. Germline assignment: CDR1 LNHDA and CDR2 SQIVND (reference sequence). CDR3 nucleotide sequence: TGTGCCAGTTCGGGTGGAGGGTTGTGGCAGCCCCAGCATTTT. This sequence encodes CASSGGGLWQPQHF.

This clone was counted between two and nine times. This chain uses TRBV4-1 with TRBJ1-5, with TRBD1 identical over 9 bases. The length of the CDR3 is 16 residues. Germline CDR1 reads MGHRA; CDR2 reads YSYEKL. The V gene end was trimmed by 3 bases and the J gene end by 5 bases; junction bases not matched to a gene: 8. CDR3 in DNA: TGCGCCAGCAGCCAGGAACCGGGACAGGGCTATCAGCCCCAGCATTTT. As protein: CASSQEPGQGYQPQHF.

The chain couples TRBV10-3 to TRBJ1-1; D not resolved. Germline lookup yields CDR1 ENHRY and CDR2 SYGVKD. CDR3 size: 13 residues. Trimming cost V 2 bases and J 1 base, with 5 bases left between them. The CDR3 DNA follows: TGTGCCATCAGTGAGGGCCAGAACACTGAAGCTTTCTTT. This encodes CAISEGQNTEAFF.

This clone has only a few counts. A junction boundary mismatches the germline segment, possibly from a read error. The genes are TRBV5-5 and TRBJ1-5; D ambiguous. Germline CDR1 SGHKS, CDR2 YYEKEE (reference sequence). The CDR3 has 15 amino acids. CDR3 DNA: TGTGCCAGCAGCTTGGGCCAGGCCTCTAATCGGCCCCAGCATTTT. It codes for CASSLGQASNRPQHF.

V gene TRBV18 combines with J gene TRBJ2-5; D not certain. CDR1 and CDR2 from the germline V gene are KGHSH and LQKENI. CDR3 length: 14 amino acids. Trimming stripped 1 base from V and 5 bases from J, with 11 bases between. The CDR3 region has the DNA TGTGCCAGCTCACCACGAAGAAGCACGGAGACCCAGTACTTC. Protein: CASSPRRSTETQYF.

The CDR3 loop is CATTLDSFYEQYF. For the CDR3, the DNA is TGTGCCACCACGCTGGACAGCTTCTACGAGCAGTACTTC. V usage is TRBV2 and J usage is TRBJ2-7, with a tentative D call TRBD1 (6 bases). V lost 10 bases and J lost 3, with 16 bases in between. Germline V gene data show CDR1 as SNHLY and CDR2 as FYNNEI. CDR3 length: 13 amino acids.

This chain joins TRBV7-9 and TRBJ1-5, with D possibly matching TRBD1 (5 bases). Germline CDR1 SEHNR, CDR2 FQNEAQ (reference sequence). CDR3 length: 12 amino acids. Trimming removed 2 bases at V and 7 bases at J, with 6 bases between. The CDR3, as DNA: TGTGCCAGCAGCTTATGGGGGCAGCCCCAGCATTTT. This codes for CASSLWGQPQHF. Complete variable domain (other parts from reference TRBV7-9 and TRBJ1-5): DTGVSQNPRHKITKRGQNVTFRCDPISEHNRLYWYRQTLGQGPEFLTYFQNEAQLEKSRLLSDRFSAERPKGSFSTLEIQRTEQGDSAMYLCASSLWGQPQHFGDGTRLSIL.

V is TRBV18 and J is TRBJ1-3; 10 bases map to TRBD1. Germline CDR1 and CDR2: KGHSH and LQKENI. The ends lost 3 bases at V and 0 bases at J; junction bases unmatched: 2. The length of the CDR3 is 16 residues. The CDR3 region is CASSPGQGLSGNTIYF. CDR3 DNA: TGTGCCAGCTCACCGGGACAGGGGCTCTCTGGAAACACCATATATTTT.

This clone appeared a single time. This chain connects TRBV11-3 to TRBJ1-2, with a tentative D call TRBD1 (5 bases). This CDR3 has 16 amino acids. Per germline, CDR1 SGHNT and CDR2 YENEEA. V was clipped by 2 bases and J by 3 bases, with 16 bases between them. The CDR3 DNA follows: TGTGCCAGCAGCTTAAGGCCCCCGGGGCAGGACTATGGCTACACCTTC. Encoded protein: CASSLRPPGQDYGYTF.

This chain links TRBV7-9 with TRBJ1-2; no reliable D call. CDR3 size: 15 residues. Trimming shortened V by 1 base and J by 7 bases, and 16 bases separated the two germline ends. Per the germline V gene, CDR1 is SEHNR and CDR2 is FQNEAQ (reference sequence). The CDR3 reads CASSLVGRLPGGYTF. The CDR3, as DNA: TGTGCCAGCAGCTTAGTTGGACGGTTACCGGGTGGCTACACCTTC.

This clone has a single count. V usage is TRBV7-2 and J usage is TRBJ2-1, with D hard to call. V was cut by 5 bases and J by 8 bases, with 19 bases left in between. The CDR3 runs 15 residues. Germline V CDR1 and CDR2: SGHTA, FQGNSA. The CDR3 DNA is TGTGCCAGCAGCAACCCAAATCGGGTCGCGTATGAGCAGTTCTTC. Its protein product is CASSNPNRVAYEQFF.

This chain links TRBV28 with TRBJ1-3, with 7 bases identical to TRBD1. This CDR3 contains 16 residues. Looked up from germline, CDR1 is MDHEN and CDR2 is SYDVKM. The J segment lost 1 base and the V segment lost 5 bases, leaving 8 bases of the junction unmatched. The CDR3 is CASSGDVRGSGNTIYF. The CDR3 nucleotides read TGTGCCAGCAGTGGAGACGTCAGGGGGTCTGGAAACACCATATATTTT.

This chain connects TRBV5-1 to TRBJ1-1; D not resolved. Germline V gene sequence: CDR1 SGHRS, CDR2 YFSETQ. V lost 0 bases and J 1 base, leaving 10 bases between the germline ends. This CDR3 contains 15 residues. The CDR3 loop is CASSLGGIWNTEAFF. CDR3 sequence (DNA): TGCGCCAGCAGCTTGGGCGGTATTTGGAACACTGAAGCTTTCTTT.

The chain has TRBV3-1 (or the pseudogene TRBV3-2) and TRBJ1-2; TRBD1 is a possible D gene (5 bases). Deletions cut 5 bases from V and 2 bases from J, with 15 bases between. Per the germline V gene, CDR1 is LGHDT and CDR2 is YNNKEL (reference sequence). This CDR3 contains 15 residues. The CDR3 nucleotides read TGTGCCAGCAGCTTCTACCCCGGGACGAACTATGGCTACACCTTC. The encoded protein is CASSFYPGTNYGYTF.

The CDR3 loop is CASRGVLPEAFF. The CDR3 DNA sequence: TGTGCCAGCAGGGGGGTGCTTCCTGAAGCTTTCTTT. The gene calls are TRBV2 and TRBJ1-1; D may be TRBD1 (5 bases). V shed 6 bases and J shed 6 bases, with 11 bases lying between them. This CDR3 is 12 amino acids long. Germline V lookup: CDR1 SNHLY, CDR2 FYNNEI.

This rearrangement joins TRBV4-1 to TRBJ2-3; 7 bases are shared with TRBD2. Germline V gives CDR1 MGHRA, CDR2 YSYEKL. Trimming cost V 4 bases and J 4 bases; bases outside gene matches: 5. CDR3 length: 14 amino acids. DNA of the CDR3: TGCGCCAGCAGCCGGGACTACGCCCCAGATACGCAGTATTTT. Translation gives CASSRDYAPDTQYF.